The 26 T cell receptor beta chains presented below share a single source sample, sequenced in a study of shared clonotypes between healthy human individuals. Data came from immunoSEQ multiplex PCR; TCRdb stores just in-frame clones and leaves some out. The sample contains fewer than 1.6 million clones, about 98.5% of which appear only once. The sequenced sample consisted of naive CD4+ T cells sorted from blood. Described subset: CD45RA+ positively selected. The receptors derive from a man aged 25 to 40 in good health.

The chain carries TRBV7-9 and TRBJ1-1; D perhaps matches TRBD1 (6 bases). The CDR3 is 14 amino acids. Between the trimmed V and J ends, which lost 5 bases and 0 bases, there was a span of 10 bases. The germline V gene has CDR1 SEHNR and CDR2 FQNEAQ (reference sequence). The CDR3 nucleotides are TGTGCCAGCAGCACGGGACACTTGAACACTGAAGCTTTCTTT. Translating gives CASSTGHLNTEAFF.

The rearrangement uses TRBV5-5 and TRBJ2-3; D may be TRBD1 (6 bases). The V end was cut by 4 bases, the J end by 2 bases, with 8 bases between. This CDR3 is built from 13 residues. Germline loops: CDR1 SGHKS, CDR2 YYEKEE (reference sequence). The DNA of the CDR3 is TGTGCCAGCAGCAGGACAGTCACAGATACGCAGTATTTT. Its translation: CASSRTVTDTQYF.

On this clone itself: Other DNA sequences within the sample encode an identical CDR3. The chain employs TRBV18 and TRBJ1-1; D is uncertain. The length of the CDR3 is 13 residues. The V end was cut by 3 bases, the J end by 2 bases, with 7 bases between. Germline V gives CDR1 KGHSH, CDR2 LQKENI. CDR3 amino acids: CASSPKVNTEAFF. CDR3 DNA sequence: TGTGCCAGCTCACCTAAAGTCAACACTGAAGCTTTCTTT. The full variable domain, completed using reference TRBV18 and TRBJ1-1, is NAGVMQNPRHLVRRRGQEARLRCSPMKGHSHVYWYRQLPEEGLKFMVYLQKENIIDESGMPKERFSAEFPKEGPSILRIQQVVRGDSAAYFCASSPKVNTEAFFGQGTRLTVV.

The CDR3 region has the DNA TGTGCCAGCAGTTTAGCTTCGACAGGGTTTAGGAGCTATGGCTACACCTTC. This encodes CASSLASTGFRSYGYTF. The J gene is TRBJ1-2, the V gene TRBV28, with TRBD1 identical over 7 bases. CDR1 and CDR2 from the germline V gene are MDHEN and SYDVKM. This CDR3 is built from 17 residues. Trimming took 2 bases from V and 4 from J; bases not matched to a gene: 13.

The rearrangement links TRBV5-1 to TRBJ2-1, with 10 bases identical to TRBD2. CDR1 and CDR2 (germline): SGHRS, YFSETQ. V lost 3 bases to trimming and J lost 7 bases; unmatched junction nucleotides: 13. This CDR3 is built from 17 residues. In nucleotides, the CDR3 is TGCGCCAGCAGCTGGTCTTTTTCCAGCGGGAGGGGTAATGAGCAGTTCTTC. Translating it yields CASSWSFSSGRGNEQFF. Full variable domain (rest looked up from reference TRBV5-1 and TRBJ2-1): KAGVTQTPRYLIKTRGQQVTLSCSPISGHRSVSWYQQTPGQGLQFLFEYFSETQRNKGNFPGRFSGRQFSNSRSEMNVSTLELGDSALYLCASSWSFSSGRGNEQFFGPGTRLTVL.

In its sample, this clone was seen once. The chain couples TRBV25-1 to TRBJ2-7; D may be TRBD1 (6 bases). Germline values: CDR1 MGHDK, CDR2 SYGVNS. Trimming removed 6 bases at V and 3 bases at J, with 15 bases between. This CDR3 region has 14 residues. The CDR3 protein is CASSHRDTDYEQYF. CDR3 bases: TGTGCCAGCAGCCACCGGGACACCGACTACGAGCAGTACTTC.

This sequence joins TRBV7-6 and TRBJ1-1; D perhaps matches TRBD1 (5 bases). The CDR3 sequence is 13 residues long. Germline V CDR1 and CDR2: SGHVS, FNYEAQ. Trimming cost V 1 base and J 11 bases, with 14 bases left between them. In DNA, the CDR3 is TGTGCCAGCAGCTTAGAGGCAGGGTTGGGGGCTTTCTTT. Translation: CASSLEAGLGAFF.

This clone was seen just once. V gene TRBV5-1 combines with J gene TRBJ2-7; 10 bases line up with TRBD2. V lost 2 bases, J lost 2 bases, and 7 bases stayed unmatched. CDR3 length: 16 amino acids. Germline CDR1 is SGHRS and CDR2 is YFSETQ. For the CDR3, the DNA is TGCGCCAGCAGCTTAGGCGCTAGCGGGAGAACCTACGAGCAGTACTTC. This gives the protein CASSLGASGRTYEQYF.

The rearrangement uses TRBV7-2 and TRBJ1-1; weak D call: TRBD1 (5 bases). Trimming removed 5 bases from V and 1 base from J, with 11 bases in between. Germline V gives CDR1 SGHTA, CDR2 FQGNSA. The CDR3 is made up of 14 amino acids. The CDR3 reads CASSPGPANTEAFF. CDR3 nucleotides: TGTGCCAGCAGCCCGGGACCAGCGAACACTGAAGCTTTCTTT.

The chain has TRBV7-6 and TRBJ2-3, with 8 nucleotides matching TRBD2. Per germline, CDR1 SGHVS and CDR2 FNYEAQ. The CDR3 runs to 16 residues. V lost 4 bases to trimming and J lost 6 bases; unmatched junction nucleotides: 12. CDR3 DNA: TGTGCCAGCAGCTCGCGGGGGGAGGGCCCCAGGGATACGCAGTATTTT. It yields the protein CASSSRGEGPRDTQYF.

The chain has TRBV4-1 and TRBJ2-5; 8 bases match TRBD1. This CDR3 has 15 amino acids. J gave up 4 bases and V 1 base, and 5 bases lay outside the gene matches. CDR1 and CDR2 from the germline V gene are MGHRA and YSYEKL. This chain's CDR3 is CASSQAGGHGETQYF. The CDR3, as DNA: TGCGCCAGCAGCCAAGCAGGGGGCCACGGAGAGACCCAGTACTTC.

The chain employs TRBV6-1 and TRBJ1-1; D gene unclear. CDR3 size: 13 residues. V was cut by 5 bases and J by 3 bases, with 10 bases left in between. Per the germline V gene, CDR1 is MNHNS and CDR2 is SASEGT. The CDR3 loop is CASSLGEDTEAFF. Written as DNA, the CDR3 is TGTGCCAGCAGTCTTGGCGAGGACACTGAAGCTTTCTTT.

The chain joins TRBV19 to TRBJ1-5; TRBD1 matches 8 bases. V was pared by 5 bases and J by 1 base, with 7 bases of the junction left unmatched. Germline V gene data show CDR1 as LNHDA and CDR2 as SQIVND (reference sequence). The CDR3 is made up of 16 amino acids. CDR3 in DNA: TGTGCCAGTAGTCTCCCAACAGGGGGGAGCAATCAGCCCCAGCATTTT. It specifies CASSLPTGGSNQPQHF. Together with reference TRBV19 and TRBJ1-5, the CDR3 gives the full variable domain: DGGITQSPKYLFRKEGQNVTLSCEQNLNHDAMYWYRQDPGQGLRLIYYSQIVNDFQKGDIAEGYSVSREKKESFPLTVTSAQKNPTAFYLCASSLPTGGSNQPQHFGDGTRLSIL.

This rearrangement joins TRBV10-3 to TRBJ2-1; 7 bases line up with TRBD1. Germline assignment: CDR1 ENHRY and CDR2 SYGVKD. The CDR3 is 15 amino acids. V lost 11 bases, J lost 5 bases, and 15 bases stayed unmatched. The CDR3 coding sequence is TGTGCCGCCACTAACGGGGTTAGGGGGCACAATGAGCAGTTCTTC. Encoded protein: CAATNGVRGHNEQFF.

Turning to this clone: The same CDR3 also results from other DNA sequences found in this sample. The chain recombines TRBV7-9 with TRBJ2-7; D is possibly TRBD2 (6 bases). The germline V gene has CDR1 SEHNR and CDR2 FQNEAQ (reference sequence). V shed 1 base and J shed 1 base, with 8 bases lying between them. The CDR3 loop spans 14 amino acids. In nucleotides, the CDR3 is TGTGCCAGCAGCTTAGTCGGGGGATCCTACGAGCAGTACTTC. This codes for CASSLVGGSYEQYF. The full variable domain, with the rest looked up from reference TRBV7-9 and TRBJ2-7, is DTGVSQNPRHKITKRGQNVTFRCDPISEHNRLYWYRQTLGQGPEFLTYFQNEAQLEKSRLLSDRFSAERPKGSFSTLEIQRTEQGDSAMYLCASSLVGGSYEQYFGPGTRLTVT.

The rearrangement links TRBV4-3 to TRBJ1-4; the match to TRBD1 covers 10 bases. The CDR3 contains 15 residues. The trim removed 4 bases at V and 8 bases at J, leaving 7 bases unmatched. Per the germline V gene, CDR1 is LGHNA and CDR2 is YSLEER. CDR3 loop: CASSLRDRGYEKLFF. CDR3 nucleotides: TGCGCCAGCAGCCTCCGGGACAGGGGTTACGAAAAACTGTTTTTT.

CDR3 in amino acids: CASSPQGEFRKTQYF. As DNA, the CDR3 is TGTGCCAGCAGTCCACAGGGAGAATTTAGGAAGACCCAGTACTTC. The chain links TRBV28 to TRBJ2-5; D might be TRBD1 (6 bases). The CDR3 contains 15 residues. V was shortened by 5 bases and J by 6 bases, with 19 bases between the two germline ends. Germline CDR1 reads MDHEN; CDR2 reads SYDVKM.

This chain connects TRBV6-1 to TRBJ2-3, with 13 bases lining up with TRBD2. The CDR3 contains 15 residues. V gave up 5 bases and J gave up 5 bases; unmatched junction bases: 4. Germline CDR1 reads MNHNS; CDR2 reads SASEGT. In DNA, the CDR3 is TGTGCCAGCAGTCCCCGGACTAGCGGGGGAGATACGCAGTATTTT. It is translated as CASSPRTSGGDTQYF.

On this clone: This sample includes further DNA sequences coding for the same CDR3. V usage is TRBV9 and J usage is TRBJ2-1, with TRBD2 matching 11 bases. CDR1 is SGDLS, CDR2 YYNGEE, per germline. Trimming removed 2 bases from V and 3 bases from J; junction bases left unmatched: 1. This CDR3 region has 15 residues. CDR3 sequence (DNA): TGTGCCAGCAGCGTCACTAGCGGGAGCTACAATGAGCAGTTCTTC. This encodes CASSVTSGSYNEQFF.

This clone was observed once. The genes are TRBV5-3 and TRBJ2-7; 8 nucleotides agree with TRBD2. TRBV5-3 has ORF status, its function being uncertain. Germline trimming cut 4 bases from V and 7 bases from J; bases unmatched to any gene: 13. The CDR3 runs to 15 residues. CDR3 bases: TGTGCCAGAAGCGGGCGGGCTAGCGGGCTGTGGGAGCAGTACTTC. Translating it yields CARSGRASGLWEQYF.

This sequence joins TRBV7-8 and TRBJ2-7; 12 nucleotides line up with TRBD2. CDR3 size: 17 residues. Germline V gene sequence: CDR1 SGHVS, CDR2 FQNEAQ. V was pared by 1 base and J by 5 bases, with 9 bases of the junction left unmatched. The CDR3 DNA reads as TGTGCCAGCAGCTTAGGTCTAGCGGGAGGGCGAATCCACGAGCAGTACTTC. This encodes CASSLGLAGGRIHEQYF. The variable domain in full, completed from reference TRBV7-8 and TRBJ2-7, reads GAGVSQSPRYKVAKRGQDVALRCDPISGHVSLFWYQQALGQGPEFLTYFQNEAQLDKSGLPSDRFFAERPEGSVSTLKIQRTQQEDSAVYLCASSLGLAGGRIHEQYFGPGTRLTVT.

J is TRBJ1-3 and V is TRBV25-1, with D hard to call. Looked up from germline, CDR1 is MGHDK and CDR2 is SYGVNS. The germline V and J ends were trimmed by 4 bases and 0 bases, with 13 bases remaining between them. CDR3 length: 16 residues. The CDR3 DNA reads TGTGCCAGCAGTGCACCAGCTGGGAGCTCTGGAAACACCATATATTTT. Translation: CASSAPAGSSGNTIYF.

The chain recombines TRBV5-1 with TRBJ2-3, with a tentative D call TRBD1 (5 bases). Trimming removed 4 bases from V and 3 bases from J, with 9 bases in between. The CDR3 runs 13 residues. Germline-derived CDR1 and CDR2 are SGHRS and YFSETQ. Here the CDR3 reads CASSPAGTDTQYF. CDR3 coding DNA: TGCGCCAGCAGCCCGGCAGGGACAGATACGCAGTATTTT.

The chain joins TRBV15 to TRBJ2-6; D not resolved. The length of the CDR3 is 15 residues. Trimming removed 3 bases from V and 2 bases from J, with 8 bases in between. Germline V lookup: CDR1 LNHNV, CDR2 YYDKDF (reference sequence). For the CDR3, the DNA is TGTGCCACCAGCAGGGTTATTACTGGGGCCAACGTCCTGACTTTC. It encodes CATSRVITGANVLTF.

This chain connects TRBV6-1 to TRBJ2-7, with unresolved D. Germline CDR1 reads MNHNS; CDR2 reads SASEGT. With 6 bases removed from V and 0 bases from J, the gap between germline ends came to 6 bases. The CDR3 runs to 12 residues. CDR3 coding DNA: TGTGCCAGCAGCTTAAGCTCCTACGAGCAGTACTTC. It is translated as CASSLSSYEQYF.

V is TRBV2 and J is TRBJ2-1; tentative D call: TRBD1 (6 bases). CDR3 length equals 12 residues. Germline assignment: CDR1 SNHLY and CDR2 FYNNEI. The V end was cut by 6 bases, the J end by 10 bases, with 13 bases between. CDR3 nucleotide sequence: TGTGCCAGCAGCCAGGGGTTAAACGAGCAGTTCTTC. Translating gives CASSQGLNEQFF.